This T cell receptor beta chain derives from a study of regulatory T cells in long-lasting Graves disease. Arm-PCR with iRepertoire HTBI primers amplified the CDR3 regions for these TCR beta libraries. MiXCR, applied by TCRdb to the multiplex PCR reads, yields one record per CDR3 protein. The data show a few hundred thousand distinct CDR3 sequences, roughly a fifth seen once. The sample's time point: persistent/refractory GD, antithyroid drugs over 5 years with positive TRAb. The TCR library used RNA extracted from PBMCs. In germline, CDR1 is SGDLS, CDR2 YYNGEE. This CDR3 is 15 amino acids long. V lost 2 bases to trimming and J lost 5 bases, with 14 bases between them.

The sequencing used peripheral blood mononuclear cells (PBMCs), collected when the disease was refractory, from a patient treated with antithyroid drugs. This chain uses TRBV9 with TRBJ1-5, with a possible D match to TRBD1 (5 bases). The source of this sequence is a female donor with Graves disease. The CDR3 loop is CASSVSGIFDQPQHF. DNA of the CDR3: TGTGCCAGCAGCGTTTCAGGGATATTCGATCAGCCCCAGCATTTT.